One and the same sample provided the 12 T cell receptor beta chains below, sequenced in a study of PD-1 blockade in mismatch repair-deficient tumors (dated by TCRdb to the late 2010s). The time point label for this specimen denotes: peripheral blood before pembrolizumab. Library generation was performed with the immunoSEQ multiplex PCR assay. What TCRdb holds here is the immuneACCESS table cut down to in-frame rearrangements. Part of the clones is not present; checked against another copy, under half of the missing clones reflect an unresolved V gene, and the others are unexplained. The sample records roughly 49,000 clones, 77% of which are singletons. The biggest ten clones account for less than 3.5% of the sample. The source material was PBMCs, sampled before pembrolizumab treatment. The receptors were sampled from an adult with mismatch repair-deficient cancer.

In the case of this clone: The sample has other DNA sequences that encode this CDR3 too. In DNA form, the CDR3 reads TGCAGCGTGGGACTTTACAATGAGCAGTTCTTC. Translating gives CSVGLYNEQFF. The chain uses TRBV29-1 and TRBJ2-1; D perhaps matches TRBD2 (6 bases). V shed 6 bases and J shed 4 bases, with 7 bases lying between them. Germline lookup yields CDR1 SQVTM and CDR2 ANQGSEA. The CDR3 has 11 residues.

The chain is built from TRBV7-9 and TRBJ2-3; TRBD2 is a possible D gene (6 bases). The CDR3 is 14 residues long. CDR1 is SEHNR, CDR2 FQNEAQ, per germline (reference sequence). V gave up 7 bases and J gave up 7 bases, with 18 bases separating them. Here the CDR3 DNA reads TGTGCCAGCACCTTTGGGGGTAGCGGACATACGCAGTATTTT. It yields the protein CASTFGGSGHTQYF.

The V and J genes are TRBV19 and TRBJ2-7; 12 bases match TRBD2. CDR1 and CDR2 (germline): LNHDA, SQIVND (reference sequence). Germline trimming cut 3 bases from V and 4 bases from J; bases unmatched to any gene: 4. This CDR3 has 15 amino acids. The CDR3 sequence is CASSIRLAGGYEQYF. The CDR3 DNA is TGTGCCAGTAGTATTCGGCTAGCGGGAGGGTACGAGCAGTACTTC.

CDR3 nucleotides: TGTGCCTGGAGTGGATCTAGCGGGAGAGGTTATGAGCAGTTCTTC. Protein sequence: CAWSGSSGRGYEQFF. The chain is built from TRBV30 and TRBJ2-1, with 10 positions matching TRBD2. The V and J ends lost 1 base and 8 bases, in that order; junction bases with no gene match: 8. Germline V gene sequence: CDR1 GTSNPN, CDR2 SVGIG (reference sequence). This CDR3 is built from 15 residues.

In this sample, this clone turned up a few times. V usage is TRBV29-1 and J usage is TRBJ1-2; D gene uncertain. V was shortened by 4 bases and J by 3 bases, with 9 bases between the two germline ends. Germline CDR1 is SQVTM and CDR2 is ANQGSEA. There are 12 residues in the CDR3. Written as DNA, the CDR3 is TGCAGCGTTGGGGAAAGGGACTATGGCTACACCTTC. It translates to CSVGERDYGYTF.

The chain carries TRBV5-5 and TRBJ2-7, with D hard to call. This CDR3 is built from 16 residues. Per germline, CDR1 SGHKS and CDR2 YYEKEE (reference sequence). Between the trimmed V and J ends, which lost 0 bases and 2 bases, there was a span of 15 bases. Here the CDR3 DNA reads TGTGCCAGCAGCTTGGATGGCGGATCCAGGACCTACGAGCAGTACTTC. Its protein product is CASSLDGGSRTYEQYF. The full variable domain, with the rest looked up from reference TRBV5-5 and TRBJ2-7, is DAGVTQSPTHLIKTRGQQVTLRCSPISGHKSVSWYQQVLGQGPQFIFQYYEKEERGRGNFPDRFSARQFPNYSSELNVNALLLGDSALYLCASSLDGGSRTYEQYFGPGTRLTVT.

Here the CDR3 reads CASKMAGLVETQYF. The CDR3 DNA reads TGTGCCAGCAAGATGGCGGGACTGGTAGAGACCCAGTACTTC. V is TRBV5-4 and J is TRBJ2-5; D possibly corresponds to TRBD2 (6 bases). Looked up from germline, CDR1 is SGHNT and CDR2 is YYREEE (reference sequence). The germline V and J ends were trimmed by 6 bases and 4 bases, with 16 bases remaining between them. The CDR3 is 14 amino acids. Drawing the rest from reference TRBV5-4 and TRBJ2-5, the complete variable domain is ETGVTQSPTHLIKTRGQQVTLRCSSQSGHNTVSWYQQALGQGPQFIFQYYREEENGRGNFPPRFSGLQFPNYSSELNVNALELDDSALYLCASKMAGLVETQYFGPGTRLLVL.

The chain has TRBV5-1 and TRBJ2-7; no firm D call. V lost 6 bases and J lost 0, with 16 bases in between. The germline V gene has CDR1 SGHRS and CDR2 YFSETQ. CDR3 size: 15 residues. In DNA, the CDR3 is TGCGCCAGCAAGGTGGATGAGCGCAGCTCCTACGAGCAGTACTTC. Its translation is CASKVDERSSYEQYF. The entire variable domain, with the rest obtained from reference TRBV5-1 and TRBJ2-7, is as follows: KAGVTQTPRYLIKTRGQQVTLSCSPISGHRSVSWYQQTPGQGLQFLFEYFSETQRNKGNFPGRFSGRQFSNSRSEMNVSTLELGDSALYLCASKVDERSSYEQYFGPGTRLTVT.

The V call is TRBV7-2, the J call TRBJ2-7; D tentatively reads TRBD1 or TRBD2 (5 bases each). CDR3 length: 14 residues. V was pared by 3 bases and J by 5 bases, with 14 bases between. Germline V gene data show CDR1 as SGHTA and CDR2 as FQGNSA. CDR3 in DNA: TGTGCCAGCAGCTTCGGGACGCTTTACGACGAGCAGTACTTC. This codes for CASSFGTLYDEQYF.

V gene TRBV5-1 combines with J gene TRBJ2-1; a possible D gene is TRBD2 (6 bases). Germline loops: CDR1 SGHRS, CDR2 YFSETQ. V was trimmed by 2 bases and J by 0 bases, leaving 12 bases between them. The CDR3 has 16 residues. The CDR3 spells CASSFYYGSSYNEQFF. DNA of the CDR3: TGCGCCAGCAGCTTTTATTACGGGAGCTCCTACAATGAGCAGTTCTTC.

The chain is built from TRBV5-8 and TRBJ2-4; no clear D gene. Looked up from germline, CDR1 is SGHTS and CDR2 is YDEGEE. V gave up 0 bases and J gave up 0 bases, with 10 bases separating them. The CDR3 consists of 16 residues. The CDR3 DNA reads TGTGCCAGCAGCTTGGATACGGGTCTAGCCAAAAACATTCAGTACTTC. Encoded protein: CASSLDTGLAKNIQYF.

Only a few counts were recorded for this clone. The chain carries TRBV18 and TRBJ2-5; TRBD2 aligns across 7 bases. V was pared by 2 bases and J by 2 bases, with 8 bases of the junction left unmatched. Germline V gives CDR1 KGHSH, CDR2 LQKENI. The CDR3 consists of 16 residues. The DNA for the CDR3 is TGTGCCAGCTCACCAGGGATGACAGCGGGACAAGAGACCCAGTACTTC. Translating it yields CASSPGMTAGQETQYF.